Listed below are T cell receptor beta chains from one sample, sequenced in a study of shared clonotypes between healthy human individuals. Only in-frame clones appear in the TCRdb table, and some are missing; sequencing was by immunoSEQ multiplex PCR. In the table there are around 650,000 clones, roughly 96% of which are singletons. Sample: naive CD8+ T cells sorted from blood. The origin of the receptors is a woman aged 30 to 39 in good health. CDR3s include the opening cysteine and the closing phenylalanine or tryptophan. A D gene is named only where the DNA matches it firmly. A row's size may be missing; if present it is once, few, many or a size class.

CDR3 DNA: TGTGCCAGCAGCCTACCTGTCCGATCGGGTACCTATGGCTACACCTTC
CDR3 protein: CASSLPVRSGTYGYTF
J gene: TRBJ1-2
D gene: -
V gene: TRBV28
CDR3 length: 16
clone size: -

CDR3 DNA: TGTGCCAGCTCCCGAGGGATTGGCAATCAGCCCCAGCATTTT
CDR3 protein: CASSRGIGNQPQHF
J gene: TRBJ1-5
D gene: -
V gene: TRBV28
CDR3 length: 14
clone size: -

CDR3 DNA: TGCGCCAGCAGGGACAGCAGCTACGAGCAGTACTTC
CDR3 protein: CASRDSSYEQYF
J gene: TRBJ2-7
D gene: -
V gene: TRBV10-2
CDR3 length: 12
clone size: -

CDR3 DNA: TGTGCCAGCAGTTTGACCCGACACAGCAATCAGCCCCAGCATTTT
CDR3 protein: CASSLTRHSNQPQHF
J gene: TRBJ1-5
D gene: -
V gene: TRBV28
CDR3 length: 15
clone size: -

CDR3 DNA: TGTGCCAGTAGTATTGACAGGGCGGGTAGCAATCAGCCCCAGCATTTT
CDR3 protein: CASSIDRAGSNQPQHF
J gene: TRBJ1-5
D gene: TRBD1
V gene: TRBV19
CDR3 length: 16
clone size: -

CDR3 DNA: TGTGCCAGCAGTTTAGAGGGGGCGCTGGCCTACGAGCAGTACTTC
CDR3 protein: CASSLEGALAYEQYF
J gene: TRBJ2-7
D gene: TRBD1
V gene: TRBV27
CDR3 length: 15
clone size: -

CDR3 DNA: TGTGCCAGCAGCGCTAGCGCCTACAATGAGCAGTTCTTC
CDR3 protein: CASSASAYNEQFF
J gene: TRBJ2-1
D gene: -
V gene: TRBV7-8
CDR3 length: 13
clone size: once

CDR3 DNA: TGTGCCAGCAGGTTAAACAGGGAGGAGACGGAGACCCAGTACTTC
CDR3 protein: CASRLNREETETQYF
J gene: TRBJ2-5
D gene: -
V gene: TRBV7-3
CDR3 length: 15
clone size: -

CDR3 DNA: TGTGCCAGCAGCCCACGGGACTCCCTATACAATGAGCAGTTCTTC
CDR3 protein: CASSPRDSLYNEQFF
J gene: TRBJ2-1
D gene: -
V gene: TRBV4-2
CDR3 length: 15
clone size: -

CDR3 DNA: TGTGCCAGCAGTCCCAACACCTACAATGAGCAGTTCTTC
CDR3 protein: CASSPNTYNEQFF
J gene: TRBJ2-1
D gene: -
V gene: TRBV28
CDR3 length: 13
clone size: once

CDR3 DNA: TGTGCTAGTGCACGCGACGGGCTAGCGATCACAGATACGCAGTATTTT
CDR3 protein: CASARDGLAITDTQYF
J gene: TRBJ2-3
D gene: -
V gene: TRBV12-5
CDR3 length: 16
clone size: -

CDR3 DNA: TGCGCCAGCAGCCAAGGACTAGCGGAGGTATACGAGCAGTACTTC
CDR3 protein: CASSQGLAEVYEQYF
J gene: TRBJ2-7
D gene: TRBD2
V gene: TRBV4-1
CDR3 length: 15
clone size: -

CDR3 DNA: TGTGCCACCAGCCTCGATCCGACTAGCGGGAGATTGAATGAGCAGTTCTTC
CDR3 protein: CATSLDPTSGRLNEQFF
J gene: TRBJ2-1
D gene: TRBD2
V gene: TRBV15
CDR3 length: 17
clone size: -

CDR3 DNA: TGTGCCAGCAGCGTAGGCCAGGGACTGTCCTTCTATGAGCAGTTCTTC
CDR3 protein: CASSVGQGLSFYEQFF
J gene: TRBJ2-1
D gene: -
V gene: TRBV9
CDR3 length: 16
clone size: -

CDR3 DNA: TGTGCCAGCAGCTTGTTCAAGTCAAATCAGCCCCAGCATTTT
CDR3 protein: CASSLFKSNQPQHF
J gene: TRBJ1-5
D gene: -
V gene: TRBV5-6
CDR3 length: 14
clone size: -

CDR3 DNA: TGTGCCAGCAGTCCGCTCCACAGGGATGACACCGGGGAGCTGTTTTTT
CDR3 protein: CASSPLHRDDTGELFF
J gene: TRBJ2-2
D gene: -
V gene: TRBV27
CDR3 length: 16
clone size: -

CDR3 DNA: TGTGCCAGCAGTTGGTGGGGGGAGGGCTACACCTTC
CDR3 protein: CASSWWGEGYTF
J gene: TRBJ1-2
D gene: -
V gene: TRBV28
CDR3 length: 12
clone size: -

CDR3 DNA: TGTGCCAGCAGCTTGGAGCAGGGGGGCAGCGAGCAGTACTTC
CDR3 protein: CASSLEQGGSEQYF
J gene: TRBJ2-7
D gene: -
V gene: TRBV5-8
CDR3 length: 14
clone size: -

CDR3 DNA: TGTGCCAGCAGCCCCGGGACGAGCTATGGCTACACCTTC
CDR3 protein: CASSPGTSYGYTF
J gene: TRBJ1-2
D gene: -
V gene: TRBV25-1
CDR3 length: 13
clone size: -

CDR3 DNA: TGTGCCAGCAGCTTAGGTTTTCAGCCCCAGCATTTT
CDR3 protein: CASSLGFQPQHF
J gene: TRBJ1-5
D gene: -
V gene: TRBV5-6
CDR3 length: 12
clone size: -

CDR3 DNA: TGTGCCAGCAGCTTGCTAGCGGGGGACTACAATGAGCAGTTCTTC
CDR3 protein: CASSLLAGDYNEQFF
J gene: TRBJ2-1
D gene: TRBD2
V gene: TRBV7-8
CDR3 length: 15
clone size: once

CDR3 DNA: TGTGCCAGCAGCTTCGAGGATCAGCCCCAGCATTTT
CDR3 protein: CASSFEDQPQHF
J gene: TRBJ1-5
D gene: -
V gene: TRBV5-8
CDR3 length: 12
clone size: -

CDR3 DNA: TGTGCCAGCAGCTTAAACAATGAGCAGTTCTTC
CDR3 protein: CASSLNNEQFF
J gene: TRBJ2-1
D gene: -
V gene: TRBV7-3
CDR3 length: 11
clone size: -

CDR3 DNA: TGTGCCAGCAGCCCGCCGGGCAGGGGGTGGTACGAGCAGTACTTC
CDR3 protein: CASSPPGRGWYEQYF
J gene: TRBJ2-7
D gene: TRBD1
V gene: TRBV5-5
CDR3 length: 15
clone size: -

CDR3 DNA: TGTGCCAGCAGTAGGAGACAGGGGGCGAACACTGAAGCTTTCTTT
CDR3 protein: CASSRRQGANTEAFF
J gene: TRBJ1-1
D gene: TRBD1
V gene: TRBV7-9
CDR3 length: 15
clone size: once

CDR3 DNA: TGTGCCAGCAGCTCGGGCCAGAACAATGAGCAGTTCTTC
CDR3 protein: CASSSGQNNEQFF
J gene: TRBJ2-1
D gene: -
V gene: TRBV7-9
CDR3 length: 13
clone size: -

CDR3 DNA: TGCGCCAGCAGCCACGGACTCAGAATAGCGGGGGACTACGAGCAGTACTTC
CDR3 protein: CASSHGLRIAGDYEQYF
J gene: TRBJ2-7
D gene: TRBD2
V gene: TRBV4-1
CDR3 length: 17
clone size: -

CDR3 DNA: TGTGCCAGCAGCTTAGGGGGGCCAGAGACCCAGTACTTC
CDR3 protein: CASSLGGPETQYF
J gene: TRBJ2-5
D gene: -
V gene: TRBV7-9
CDR3 length: 13
clone size: once

CDR3 DNA: TGTGCCAGCAGTGAAGCGGGGATCGGCTCGGCAGAGCAGTACTTC
CDR3 protein: CASSEAGIGSAEQYF
J gene: TRBJ2-5
D gene: -
V gene: TRBV2
CDR3 length: 15
clone size: -

CDR3 DNA: TGTGCCAGCAGACTAGAGGACCTTGTGAGGAACACCGGGGAGCTGTTTTTT
CDR3 protein: CASRLEDLVRNTGELFF
J gene: TRBJ2-2
D gene: -
V gene: TRBV5-6
CDR3 length: 17
clone size: -

CDR3 DNA: TGTGCCAGCAGTTTATCAGGGCTAGCGGGAGGAGCCAAAAACATTCAGTACTTC
CDR3 protein: CASSLSGLAGGAKNIQYF
J gene: TRBJ2-4
D gene: TRBD2
V gene: TRBV27
CDR3 length: 18
clone size: -

CDR3 DNA: TGTGCCAGCAGCTATACCCTCTCCGGAGGAAACACCATATATTTT
CDR3 protein: CASSYTLSGGNTIYF
J gene: TRBJ1-3
D gene: -
V gene: TRBV7-9
CDR3 length: 15
clone size: -

CDR3 DNA: TGTGCCAGTAGCGTATCCCCCTACGAGCAGTACTTC
CDR3 protein: CASSVSPYEQYF
J gene: TRBJ2-7
D gene: -
V gene: TRBV9
CDR3 length: 12
clone size: -

CDR3 DNA: TGTGCCAGCAGTCCTGGGACTAGCGGGAGAATCACAGATACGCAGTATTTT
CDR3 protein: CASSPGTSGRITDTQYF
J gene: TRBJ2-3
D gene: TRBD2
V gene: TRBV27
CDR3 length: 17
clone size: -

CDR3 DNA: TGTGCCAGCAGCCCCCCCGCGAGCGGGAGCGAGCAGTACTTC
CDR3 protein: CASSPPASGSEQYF
J gene: TRBJ2-7
D gene: TRBD2
V gene: TRBV13
CDR3 length: 14
clone size: -

CDR3 DNA: TGTGCCAGCAGTTTTCTCGGGCAGGGGGCCAACGAGCAGTACTTC
CDR3 protein: CASSFLGQGANEQYF
J gene: TRBJ2-7
D gene: TRBD1
V gene: TRBV27
CDR3 length: 15
clone size: -

CDR3 DNA: TGTGCCAGCAGTGTCAAGGGTCGGGGCGAGCAGTACTTC
CDR3 protein: CASSVKGRGEQYF
J gene: TRBJ2-7
D gene: -
V gene: TRBV2
CDR3 length: 13
clone size: once

CDR3 DNA: TGTGCCAGCAGCTTACTGACTAGCCAAGAGACCCAGTACTTC
CDR3 protein: CASSLLTSQETQYF
J gene: TRBJ2-5
D gene: -
V gene: TRBV13
CDR3 length: 14
clone size: -

CDR3 DNA: TGTGCCAGTAGTATAGTAGCGAACACTGAAGCTTTCTTT
CDR3 protein: CASSIVANTEAFF
J gene: TRBJ1-1
D gene: -
V gene: TRBV19
CDR3 length: 13
clone size: -

CDR3 DNA: TGTGCCTGGAACGGGGCAGCCACTGAAGCTTTCTTT
CDR3 protein: CAWNGAATEAFF
J gene: TRBJ1-1
D gene: -
V gene: TRBV30
CDR3 length: 12
clone size: -